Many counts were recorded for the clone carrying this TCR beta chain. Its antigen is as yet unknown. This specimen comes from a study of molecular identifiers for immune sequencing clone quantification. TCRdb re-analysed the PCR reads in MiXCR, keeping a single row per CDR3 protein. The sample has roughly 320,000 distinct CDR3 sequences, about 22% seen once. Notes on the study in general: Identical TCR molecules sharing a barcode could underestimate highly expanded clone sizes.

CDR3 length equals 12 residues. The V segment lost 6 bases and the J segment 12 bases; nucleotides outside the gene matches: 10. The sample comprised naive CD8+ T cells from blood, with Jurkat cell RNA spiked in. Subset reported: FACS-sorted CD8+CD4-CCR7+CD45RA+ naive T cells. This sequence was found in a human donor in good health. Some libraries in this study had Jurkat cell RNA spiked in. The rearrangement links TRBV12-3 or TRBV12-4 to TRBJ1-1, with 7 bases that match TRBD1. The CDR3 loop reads CASSPDRRRSFF. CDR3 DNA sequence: TGTGCCAGCAGCCCGGACAGGCGACGGTCTTTCTTT.